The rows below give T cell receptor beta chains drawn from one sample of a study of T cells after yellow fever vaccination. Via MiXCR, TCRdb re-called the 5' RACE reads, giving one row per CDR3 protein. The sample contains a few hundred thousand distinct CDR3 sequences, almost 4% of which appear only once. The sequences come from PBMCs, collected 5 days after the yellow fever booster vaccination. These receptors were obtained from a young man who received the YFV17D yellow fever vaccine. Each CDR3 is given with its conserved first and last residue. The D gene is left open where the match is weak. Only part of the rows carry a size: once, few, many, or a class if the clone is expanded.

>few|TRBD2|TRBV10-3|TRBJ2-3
TGTGCCATCAGAACACTGCGGGGGGGCACAGATACGCAGTATTTT
CAIRTLRGGTDTQYF
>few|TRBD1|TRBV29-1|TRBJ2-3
TGCAGCGTTGAAGATCGGTACAGGGGGAACACAGATACGCAGTATTTT
CSVEDRYRGNTDTQYF
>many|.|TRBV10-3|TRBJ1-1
TGTGCCGGCCGGGAGCGTCACGATCGAGTTGAAGCTTTCTTT
CAGRERHDRVEAFF
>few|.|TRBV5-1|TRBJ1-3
TGCGCCAGCAGCTTGGCGGAAATTGGAAACACCATATATTTT
CASSLAEIGNTIYF
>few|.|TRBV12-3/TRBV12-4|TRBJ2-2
TGTGCCAGCCTCCTGCAGACCGGGGAGCTGTTTTTT
CASLLQTGELFF
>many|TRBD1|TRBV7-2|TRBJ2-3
TGTGCCAGCAGCTTAGGACAGGGGTGGGGCGTCGATACGCAGTATTTT
CASSLGQGWGVDTQYF
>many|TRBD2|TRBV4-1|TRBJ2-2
TGCGCCAGCAGCCTCGAAGCGGGGTACACCGGGGAGCTGTTTTTT
CASSLEAGYTGELFF
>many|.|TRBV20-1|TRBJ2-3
TGCAGTGCCTGGGGGGGCGCAGATACGCAGTATTTT
CSAWGGADTQYF
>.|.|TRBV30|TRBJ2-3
TGTGCCTGGAGGGCGGCCGGACCCACAGATACGCAGTATTTT
CAWRAAGPTDTQYF
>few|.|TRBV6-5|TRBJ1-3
TGTGCCAGCAGGCCCGGGATCTCTGGAAACACCATATATTTT
CASRPGISGNTIYF
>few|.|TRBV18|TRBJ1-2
TGTGCCAGCTCACCAGAAGGGTTATTGAACTATGGCTACACCTTC
CASSPEGLLNYGYTF
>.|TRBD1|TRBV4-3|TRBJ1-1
TGCGCCAGCAGCCCCTACAGGGGTGGCACTGAAGCTTTCTTT
CASSPYRGGTEAFF
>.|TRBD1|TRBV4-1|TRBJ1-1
TGCGCCAGCAGCTGGGGGGACAGGGGAAGGATTGAAGCTTTCTTT
CASSWGDRGRIEAFF
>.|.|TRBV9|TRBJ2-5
TGTGCCAGCAGCGTAGCTGGAAGGGGCCAAGAGACCCAGTACTTC
CASSVAGRGQETQYF
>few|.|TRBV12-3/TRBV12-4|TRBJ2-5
TGTGCCAGCAGTTCCCCCGACAGGGAGGGAGAGACCCAGTACTTC
CASSSPDREGETQYF
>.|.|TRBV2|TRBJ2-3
TGTGCCAGCAGCGGGGAATTCACAGATACGCAGTATTTT
CASSGEFTDTQYF
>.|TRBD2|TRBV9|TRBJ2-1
TGTGCCAGCAGCGTAATGGGGACTACCTACAATGAGCAGTTCTTC
CASSVMGTTYNEQFF
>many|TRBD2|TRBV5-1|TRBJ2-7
TGCGCCAGCAGCCGGGGGGACTACGAGCAGTACTTC
CASSRGDYEQYF
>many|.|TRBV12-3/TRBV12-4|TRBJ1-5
TGTGCCAGCAGGGTTGAAGGACCTTATAGCAATCAGCCCCAGCATTTT
CASRVEGPYSNQPQHF
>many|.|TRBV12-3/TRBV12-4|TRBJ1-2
TGTGCCAGCAGTTTAGGGGGGCCTGGCTACACCTTC
CASSLGGPGYTF
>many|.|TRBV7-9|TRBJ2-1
TGTGCCAGCAGTCTACCGGGACCGCTATCCAATGAGCAGTTCTTC
CASSLPGPLSNEQFF
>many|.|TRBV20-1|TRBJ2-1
TGCAGTGCTAGAGGGACTCCGACTGAGCAGTTCTTC
CSARGTPTEQFF
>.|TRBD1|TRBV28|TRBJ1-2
TGTGCCAGCAGGCAGACAGGGGGCCATGGCTACACCTTC
CASRQTGGHGYTF
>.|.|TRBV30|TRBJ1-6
TGTGCCTGGAGTGTACTAATGGGGGTACCCCTCCACTTT
CAWSVLMGVPLHF
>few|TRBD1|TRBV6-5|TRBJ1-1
TGTGCCAGCAGTAGACAGGGGGCGTCGAACACTGAAGCTTTCTTT
CASSRQGASNTEAFF
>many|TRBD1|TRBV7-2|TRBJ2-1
TGTGCCAGCAAGGGTTTTAGGGGGCGTCTCTTTGAGCAGTTCTTC
CASKGFRGRLFEQFF
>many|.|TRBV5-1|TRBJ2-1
TGCGCCAGCAGCCCTTCGGGGGTCCCTGAGCAGTTCTTC
CASSPSGVPEQFF